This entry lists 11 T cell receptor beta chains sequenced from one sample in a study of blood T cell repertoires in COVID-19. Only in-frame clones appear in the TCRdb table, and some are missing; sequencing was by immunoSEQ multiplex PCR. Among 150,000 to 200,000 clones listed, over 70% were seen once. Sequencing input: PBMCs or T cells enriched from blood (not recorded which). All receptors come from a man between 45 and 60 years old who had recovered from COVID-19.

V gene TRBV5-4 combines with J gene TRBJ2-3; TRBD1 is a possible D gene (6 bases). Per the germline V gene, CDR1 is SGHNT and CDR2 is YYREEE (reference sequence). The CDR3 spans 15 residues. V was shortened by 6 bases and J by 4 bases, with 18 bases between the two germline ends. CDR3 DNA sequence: TGTGCCAGCACCTCACAGGGCCCCGAGGCAGATACGCAGTATTTT. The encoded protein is CASTSQGPEADTQYF.

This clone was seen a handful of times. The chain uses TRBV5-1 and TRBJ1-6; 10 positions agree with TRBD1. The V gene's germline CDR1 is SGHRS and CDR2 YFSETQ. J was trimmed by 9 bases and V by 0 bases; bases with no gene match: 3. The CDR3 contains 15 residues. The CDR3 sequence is CASSLAGTGASPLHF. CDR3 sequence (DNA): TGCGCCAGCAGCTTGGCTGGGACAGGGGCTTCACCCCTCCACTTT.

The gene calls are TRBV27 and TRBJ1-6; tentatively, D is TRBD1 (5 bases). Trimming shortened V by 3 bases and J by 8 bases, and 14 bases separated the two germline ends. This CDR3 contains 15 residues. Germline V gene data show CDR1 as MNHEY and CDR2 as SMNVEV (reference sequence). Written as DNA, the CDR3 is TGTGCCAGCAGTTTCTTGCGGGGAGGGGATTCACCCCTCCACTTT. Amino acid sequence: CASSFLRGGDSPLHF.

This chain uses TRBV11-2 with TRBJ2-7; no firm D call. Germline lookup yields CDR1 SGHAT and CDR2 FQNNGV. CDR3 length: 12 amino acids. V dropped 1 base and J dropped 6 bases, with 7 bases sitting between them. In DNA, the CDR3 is TGTGCCAGCAGCTTAGTCCTCGTCGAGCAGTACTTC. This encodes CASSLVLVEQYF.

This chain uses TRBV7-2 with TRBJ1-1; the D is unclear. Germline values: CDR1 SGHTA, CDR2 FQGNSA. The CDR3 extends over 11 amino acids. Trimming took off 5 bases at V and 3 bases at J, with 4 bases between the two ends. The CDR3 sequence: CASSPDTEAFF. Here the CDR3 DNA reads TGTGCCAGCAGCCCGGACACTGAAGCTTTCTTT.

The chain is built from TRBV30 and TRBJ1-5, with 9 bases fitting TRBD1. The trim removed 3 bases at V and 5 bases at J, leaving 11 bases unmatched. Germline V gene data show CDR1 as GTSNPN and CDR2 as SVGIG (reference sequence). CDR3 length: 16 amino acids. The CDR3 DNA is TGTGCCTGGAGCCCGCCACGGACAGGGGATCATCAGCCCCAGCATTTT. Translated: CAWSPPRTGDHQPQHF.

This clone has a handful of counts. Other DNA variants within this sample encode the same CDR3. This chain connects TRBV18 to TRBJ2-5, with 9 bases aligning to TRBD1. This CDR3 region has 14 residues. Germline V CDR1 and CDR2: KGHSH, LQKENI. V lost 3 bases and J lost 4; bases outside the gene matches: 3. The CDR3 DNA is TGTGCCAGCTCACCGGGACAGGGAAGAGAGACCCAGTACTTC. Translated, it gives CASSPGQGRETQYF.

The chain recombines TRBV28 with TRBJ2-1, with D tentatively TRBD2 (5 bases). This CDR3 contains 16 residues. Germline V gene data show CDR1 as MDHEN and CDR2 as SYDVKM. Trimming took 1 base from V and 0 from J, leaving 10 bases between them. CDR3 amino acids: CASSLFGGSSYNEQFF. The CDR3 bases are TGTGCCAGCAGTTTATTTGGAGGTAGCTCCTACAATGAGCAGTTCTTC.

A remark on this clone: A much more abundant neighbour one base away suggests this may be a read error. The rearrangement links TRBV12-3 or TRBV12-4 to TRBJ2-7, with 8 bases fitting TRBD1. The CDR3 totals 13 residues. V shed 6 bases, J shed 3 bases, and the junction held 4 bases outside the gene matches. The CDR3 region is CASSHGQGYEQYF. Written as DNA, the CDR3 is TGTGCCAGCAGCCATGGACAGGGCTACGAGCAGTACTTC.

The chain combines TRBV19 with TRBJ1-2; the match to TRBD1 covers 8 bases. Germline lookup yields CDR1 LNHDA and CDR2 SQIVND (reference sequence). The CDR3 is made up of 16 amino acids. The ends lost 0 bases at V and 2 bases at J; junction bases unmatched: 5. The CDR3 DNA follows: TGTGCCAGTAGTATAGACGGGACAGGCGGGAACTATGGCTACACCTTC. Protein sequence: CASSIDGTGGNYGYTF.

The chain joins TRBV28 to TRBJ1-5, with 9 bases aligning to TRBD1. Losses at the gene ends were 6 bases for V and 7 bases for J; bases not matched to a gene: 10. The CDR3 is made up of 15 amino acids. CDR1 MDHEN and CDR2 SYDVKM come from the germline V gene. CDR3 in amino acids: CASSPLGQGGQPQHF. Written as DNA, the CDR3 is TGTGCCAGCAGCCCCTTGGGACAGGGAGGACAGCCCCAGCATTTT.